This TCR beta chain derives from a study of PD-1 blockade in classical Hodgkin lymphoma. Autologous stem cell transplantation was followed by relapse in every patient, and brentuximab vedotin exposure varied. Isolation of CD4+ T cells from thawed PBMCs was performed by magnetic negative selection. Classification of best responses gave complete response, partial response or progressive disease. This table comes from immunoSEQ multiplex PCR, and its TCRdb copy is limited to in-frame clones, with some not included. The sample yields about 23,000 clones, 84% seen once. The receptor was derived from a human donor with classical Hodgkin lymphoma. This material consisted of CD4+ T cells from blood, taken at baseline.

The DNA of the CDR3 is TGTGCCAGCAGTTCAGCCGCTAGCATAGGACAGAGAAACACTGAAGCTTTCTTT. Its translation is CASSSAASIGQRNTEAFF. This sequence joins TRBV5-4 and TRBJ1-1, with D possibly being TRBD1 (6 bases). Trimming shortened V by 5 bases and J by 2 bases, and 25 bases separated the two germline ends. This CDR3 spans 18 amino acids. Germline CDR1 is SGHNT and CDR2 is YYREEE (reference sequence).